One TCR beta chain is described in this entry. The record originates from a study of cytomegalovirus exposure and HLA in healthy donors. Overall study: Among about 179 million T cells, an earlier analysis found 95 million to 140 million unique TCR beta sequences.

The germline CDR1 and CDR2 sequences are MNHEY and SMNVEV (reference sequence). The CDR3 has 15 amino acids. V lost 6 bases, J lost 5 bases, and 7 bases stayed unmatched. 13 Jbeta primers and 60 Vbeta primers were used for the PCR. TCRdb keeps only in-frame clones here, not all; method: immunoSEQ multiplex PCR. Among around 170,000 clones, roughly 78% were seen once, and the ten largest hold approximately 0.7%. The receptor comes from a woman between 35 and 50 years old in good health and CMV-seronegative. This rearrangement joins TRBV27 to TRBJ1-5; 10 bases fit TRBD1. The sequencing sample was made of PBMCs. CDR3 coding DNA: TGTGCCAGCAGCCCTGACAGGGGGCCTTATCAGCCCCAGCATTTT. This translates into CASSPDRGPYQPQHF.